This TCR beta chain emerged from a study of radiotherapy plus CTLA-4 blockade in lung cancer. Across the whole study: Objective responses were recorded in more than 15% of patients, with disease control recorded in 30% to 35%. The study, taken as a whole, reports: Radiotherapy with ipilimumab was followed by blood expansion of tumor-derived clones.

Those patients who had chemo-refractory metastatic non-small-cell lung cancer were given focal radiation along with CTLA-4 blockade through ipilimumab. The method was immunoSEQ multiplex PCR; TCRdb's version includes in-frame clones alone and lacks a portion of them. This sample has 110,000 or so clones; 65% to 85% occur once, and the top ten carry roughly 5.3%. By share, this clone ranks as medium-sized. Its antigen is undetermined. The same CDR3 can be traced to other DNA sequences in this sample. Specimen: peripheral blood, collected from a patient treated with radiotherapy plus ipilimumab. The clonotype originates from a human donor with non-small cell lung cancer who had a partial response to radiotherapy plus ipilimumab.

The CDR3 DNA sequence: TGTGCCAGCAGCTTGGGCAGGGGAGAGACCCAGTACTTC. The encoded protein is CASSLGRGETQYF. V gene TRBV7-3 combines with J gene TRBJ2-5, with D possibly being TRBD1 (6 bases). The length of the CDR3 is 13 residues. The germline V and J ends were trimmed by 3 bases and 4 bases, with 9 bases remaining between them. From germline, CDR1 is SGHTA and CDR2 FQGTGA.